These 21 T cell receptor beta chains were all obtained from the same sample, sequenced in a study of cytomegalovirus exposure and HLA in healthy donors. PCR involved 60 Vbeta and 13 Jbeta primers. Only in-frame clones appear in the TCRdb table, and some are missing; sequencing was by immunoSEQ multiplex PCR. The sample has about 130,000 clones; about 8.5% are singletons. Sequenced input: PBMCs. The receptors were gathered from a man between 35 and 55 years old in good health and CMV-seronegative.

The rearrangement links TRBV15 to TRBJ2-5, with D perhaps matching TRBD2 (5 bases). The V gene lost 0 bases and the J gene lost 5 bases, with 10 bases spanning the gap. The CDR3 runs 14 residues. Per the germline V gene, CDR1 is LNHNV and CDR2 is YYDKDF (reference sequence). CDR3 DNA: TGTGCCACCAGCAGAGACCGGGGTGTCGAGACCCAGTACTTC. Translating gives CATSRDRGVETQYF.

The chain joins TRBV28 to TRBJ1-2; the match to TRBD1 covers 10 bases. Germline-derived CDR1 and CDR2 are MDHEN and SYDVKM. The V and J ends lost 5 bases and 6 bases, in that order; junction bases with no gene match: 3. CDR3 length: 13 residues. The CDR3, as DNA: TGTGCCAGCAGTACCGGGACAGGGGATGGCTACACCTTC. Its translation: CASSTGTGDGYTF.

A few counts support this clone. The V call is TRBV4-1, the J call TRBJ2-1, with TRBD2 as a possible D gene (5 bases). V lost 5 bases and J lost 12, with 11 bases in between. Germline lookup yields CDR1 MGHRA and CDR2 YSYEKL. The CDR3 runs 11 residues. The chain's CDR3 is CASSSGRGQFF. DNA for the CDR3: TGCGCCAGCAGCTCGGGGAGAGGGCAGTTCTTC.

The rearrangement uses TRBV2 and TRBJ2-7; unclear D gene. V dropped 6 bases and J dropped 3 bases, with 15 bases sitting between them. The CDR3 sequence is 14 residues long. The germline V gene encodes CDR1 SNHLY and CDR2 FYNNEI. The DNA of the CDR3 is TGTGCCAGCAGATCACCCAGACAAAGCTACGAGCAGTACTTC. Protein product: CASRSPRQSYEQYF. The full variable domain, rest sourced from reference TRBV2 and TRBJ2-7, is EPEVTQTPSHQVTQMGQEVILRCVPISNHLYFYWYRQILGQKVEFLVSFYNNEISEKSEIFDDQFSVERPDGSNFTLKIRSTKLEDSAMYFCASRSPRQSYEQYFGPGTRLTVT.

The chain couples TRBV11-2 to TRBJ2-7, with no clear D. Germline lookup yields CDR1 SGHAT and CDR2 FQNNGV. The CDR3 extends over 15 amino acids. Trimming removed 5 bases from V and 2 bases from J, with 16 bases in between. CDR3 sequence: CASSLDRVRAYEQYF. CDR3 coding DNA: TGTGCCAGCAGCCTGGATCGGGTTCGGGCCTACGAGCAGTACTTC.

This clone was seen a handful of times. The genes are TRBV7-6 and TRBJ2-1; 9 bases match TRBD2. The germline V gene has CDR1 SGHVS and CDR2 FNYEAQ. Germline trimming cut 3 bases from V and 9 bases from J; bases unmatched to any gene: 3. The CDR3 extends over 13 amino acids. CDR3 residues: CASSFGGGAEQFF. Here the CDR3 DNA reads TGTGCCAGCAGCTTTGGCGGGGGGGCTGAGCAGTTCTTC.

The gene calls are TRBV5-4 and TRBJ2-5, with a weak D call TRBD1 (6 bases). Germline assignment: CDR1 SGHNT and CDR2 YYREEE (reference sequence). This CDR3 has 15 residues. V was shortened by 4 bases and J by 1 base, with 14 bases between the two germline ends. The CDR3 reads CASSPQSRGQETQYF. The CDR3 DNA reads as TGTGCCAGCAGCCCCCAGTCCAGGGGCCAAGAGACCCAGTACTTC.

Note on this clone: Distinct nucleotide sequences in the sample also encode this CDR3. The chain employs TRBV10-3 and TRBJ2-5; no reliable D call. V was cut by 0 bases and J by 2 bases, with 7 bases left in between. CDR1 is ENHRY and CDR2 is SYGVKD in the germline V gene. This CDR3 has 14 residues. The CDR3 spells CAISESQRQETQYF. The CDR3 bases are TGTGCCATCAGTGAGTCGCAACGGCAAGAGACCCAGTACTTC.

This clone came up a few times. The chain recombines TRBV27 with TRBJ1-5; no clear D gene. The CDR3 extends over 13 amino acids. V was trimmed by 2 bases and J by 5 bases, leaving 7 bases between them. The germline CDR1 and CDR2 sequences are MNHEY and SMNVEV (reference sequence). The CDR3 loop reads CASSLTGDQPQHF. The CDR3 DNA is TGTGCCAGCAGTTTAACCGGGGATCAGCCCCAGCATTTT.

Worth noting for this clone: Other DNA sequences within the sample encode an identical CDR3. CDR3 residues: CAWSKGGLQGAAFF. CDR3 DNA sequence: TGTGCCTGGAGTAAGGGGGGGTTGCAGGGGGCGGCTTTCTTT. The chain couples TRBV30 to TRBJ1-1, with TRBD1 matching 8 bases. This CDR3 has 14 residues. The V segment lost 2 bases and the J segment 11 bases; nucleotides outside the gene matches: 13. Germline V gene sequence: CDR1 GTSNPN, CDR2 SVGIG (reference sequence).

The V and J genes are TRBV9 and TRBJ2-5, with 7 bases fitting TRBD2. Germline CDR1 SGDLS, CDR2 YYNGEE. This CDR3 is built from 15 residues. The junction had 8 bases not matched to a gene; V was cut back by 1 base and J by 5 bases. The CDR3 coding sequence is TGTGCCAGCAGCGTACTAGCGGAGTTCCGTGAGACCCAGTACTTC. Protein sequence: CASSVLAEFRETQYF.

In its sample, this clone was seen a few times. The genes are TRBV19 and TRBJ1-2; 8 bases are shared with TRBD1. The ends lost 1 base at V and 8 bases at J; junction bases unmatched: 6. The CDR3 has 14 residues. CDR1 is LNHDA, CDR2 SQIVND, per germline (reference sequence). This chain's CDR3 is CASSIGQGRDGYTF. DNA of the CDR3: TGTGCCAGTAGTATAGGACAGGGGCGAGACGGCTACACCTTC.

A few counts support this clone. V is TRBV27 and J is TRBJ2-7; TRBD1 aligns across 7 bases. The CDR3 is 14 amino acids. The V and J ends lost 5 bases and 3 bases, in that order; junction bases with no gene match: 7. The germline V gene has CDR1 MNHEY and CDR2 SMNVEV (reference sequence). The CDR3 protein is CASSNRGKVYEQYF. The CDR3 DNA reads as TGTGCCAGCAGTAACAGGGGAAAGGTCTACGAGCAGTACTTC.

This clone has just a few counts. The chain is built from TRBV9 and TRBJ1-2; the match to TRBD1 covers 10 bases. The CDR3 totals 15 residues. Per the germline V gene, CDR1 is SGDLS and CDR2 is YYNGEE. V trimming: 3 bases; J trimming: 6 bases; junction bases outside the gene matches: 8. The DNA of the CDR3 is TGTGCCAGCAGCGAACGACAGGGGGCAAGGAATGGCTACACCTTC. This gives the protein CASSERQGARNGYTF.

The chain is built from TRBV5-4 and TRBJ2-5; the match to TRBD2 covers 10 bases. The CDR3 is 15 amino acids. V trimming: 3 bases; J trimming: 5 bases; junction bases outside the gene matches: 7. Germline assignment: CDR1 SGHNT and CDR2 YYREEE (reference sequence). CDR3 in amino acids: CASSWLAGGAETQYF. CDR3 nucleotides: TGTGCCAGCAGCTGGTTAGCGGGGGGTGCGGAGACCCAGTACTTC.

In its sample, this clone was seen a few times. V gene TRBV19 combines with J gene TRBJ1-1; D perhaps matches TRBD1 (5 bases). Trimming left V 7 bases short and J 11 bases short, with 14 bases between. The CDR3 loop spans 11 amino acids. Per the germline V gene, CDR1 is LNHDA and CDR2 is SQIVND (reference sequence). The CDR3 DNA follows: TGTGCCAGTATTGGGGCAGGGCTGGCTTTCTTT. The encoded protein is CASIGAGLAFF.

The rearrangement joins TRBV28 to TRBJ2-2, with 11 positions matching TRBD2. This CDR3 region has 18 residues. With V trimmed by 3 bases and J by 2 bases, 8 bases remained unmatched. The germline CDR1 and CDR2 sequences are MDHEN and SYDVKM. The CDR3, as DNA: TGTGCCAGCAGTTTGTCGACTAGCGGGGACAAAAACACCGGGGAGCTGTTTTTT. Translating it yields CASSLSTSGDKNTGELFF.

This clone occurred a few times. V is TRBV5-6 and J is TRBJ2-7; D call uncertain. The CDR3 is 13 residues long. Germline V gene data show CDR1 as SGHDT and CDR2 as YYEEEE. V was cut by 0 bases and J by 3 bases, with 7 bases left in between. The CDR3 loop reads CASSLGQDYEQYF. In DNA form, the CDR3 reads TGTGCCAGCAGCTTGGGCCAGGACTACGAGCAGTACTTC.

This clone was observed a handful of times. V gene TRBV6-5 combines with J gene TRBJ2-1; 7 nucleotides match TRBD1. The CDR3 sequence is 15 residues long. J lost 2 bases, V lost 7 bases, and 8 bases had no gene match. CDR1 and CDR2 (germline): MNHEY, SVGAGI. The CDR3 region is CASKPGQSPYNEQFF. CDR3 bases: TGTGCCAGCAAACCGGGACAGTCTCCCTACAATGAGCAGTTCTTC.

In its sample, this clone was seen a few times. The chain couples TRBV5-4 to TRBJ1-2, with D unclear. Looked up from germline, CDR1 is SGHNT and CDR2 is YYREEE (reference sequence). V was cut by 1 base and J by 8 bases, with 24 bases left in between. The CDR3 is 17 amino acids. CDR3 nucleotide sequence: TGTGCCAGCAGCTTGCCGATAAGCGAGGGTGGTGATGGGGGCTACACCTTC. Encoded protein: CASSLPISEGGDGGYTF.

Only a few counts were recorded for this clone. This chain links TRBV9 with TRBJ1-1; tentatively, D is TRBD1 (5 bases). CDR1 is SGDLS and CDR2 is YYNGEE in the germline V gene. The V gene lost 3 bases and the J gene lost 1 base, with 7 bases spanning the gap. The CDR3 has 13 residues. CDR3 loop: CASSGQWNTEAFF. For the CDR3, the DNA is TGTGCCAGCAGCGGACAGTGGAACACTGAAGCTTTCTTT.